Shown below are 18 T cell receptor beta chains from a single sample sequenced in a study of blood T cell repertoires in COVID-19. Method: immunoSEQ multiplex PCR; TCRdb's copy keeps in-frame clones and lacks some. The sample holds 300,000 to 400,000 clones, 85% to 90% seen once. The specimen sequenced was peripheral blood. These receptors were taken from a human donor in a cohort sampled during active COVID-19.

In its sample, this clone was seen many times. The chain carries TRBV5-6 and TRBJ2-3; 7 nucleotides line up with TRBD2. Germline trimming cut 5 bases from V and 2 bases from J; bases unmatched to any gene: 11. Germline V lookup: CDR1 SGHDT, CDR2 YYEEEE. The CDR3 sequence is 16 residues long. DNA for the CDR3: TGTGCCAGCAGGTCGAGTAACCGGGACTACACAGATACGCAGTATTTT. It specifies CASRSSNRDYTDTQYF.

This clone has a single count. CDR3 sequence: CASGEGGNTEAFF. In DNA form, the CDR3 reads TGTGCTAGTGGTGAAGGGGGCAACACTGAAGCTTTCTTT. The V and J genes are TRBV12-5 and TRBJ1-1, with TRBD1 matching 7 bases. CDR3 length equals 13 residues. Unmatched junction bases numbered 2, after V lost 5 bases and J lost 2 bases. Germline V gives CDR1 LGHNT, CDR2 FRNRAP.

This clone was recorded a few times. The V call is TRBV2, the J call TRBJ2-1; possibly TRBD1 for D (6 bases). The CDR3 covers 13 residues. The germline CDR1 and CDR2 sequences are SNHLY and FYNNEI. Trimming stripped 10 bases from V and 7 bases from J, with 17 bases between. The CDR3 reads CAILRTEENEQFF. CDR3 nucleotides: TGTGCCATCCTGAGGACAGAAGAAAATGAGCAGTTCTTC.

This chain uses TRBV12-3 or TRBV12-4 with TRBJ1-2; TRBD1 aligns across 7 bases. The length of the CDR3 is 13 residues. J was trimmed by 5 bases and V by 5 bases; bases with no gene match: 5. The CDR3 protein is CASSEGQTYGYTF. The CDR3 DNA is TGTGCCAGCAGTGAGGGACAGACTTATGGCTACACCTTC.

The chain joins TRBV5-1 to TRBJ2-5; TRBD1 matches at 8 bases. CDR3 length equals 15 residues. Germline trimming cut 4 bases from V and 3 bases from J; bases unmatched to any gene: 8. Germline V CDR1 and CDR2: SGHRS, YFSETQ. Written as DNA, the CDR3 is TGCGCCAGCAGCCTGGCGGACAGGGAAGAAGAGACCCAGTACTTC. This codes for CASSLADREEETQYF.

This CDR3 is CASSLAAAGGTDTQYF. The CDR3 DNA is TGTGCCAGCAGCTTGGCGGCCGCAGGGGGCACAGATACGCAGTATTTT. The rearrangement links TRBV5-6 to TRBJ2-3; a weak D match, TRBD1 (6 bases). V shed 0 bases and J shed 1 base, with 12 bases lying between them. CDR1 is SGHDT, CDR2 YYEEEE, per germline. The length of the CDR3 is 16 residues. Using reference TRBV5-6 and TRBJ2-3 for the parts outside the CDR3, the full variable domain is DAGVTQSPTHLIKTRGQQVTLRCSPKSGHDTVSWYQQALGQGPQFIFQYYEEEERQRGNFPDRFSGHQFPNYSSELNVNALLLGDSALYLCASSLAAAGGTDTQYFGPGTRLTVL.

The chain links TRBV29-1 to TRBJ1-1; TRBD1 is a possible D gene (6 bases). V lost 8 bases to trimming and J lost 1 base, with 17 bases between them. Germline values: CDR1 SQVTM, CDR2 ANQGSEA. CDR3 length: 14 amino acids. CDR3 sequence (DNA): TGCAGCATCTTGCTACCCAGGGGGAACACTGAAGCTTTCTTT. Amino acids: CSILLPRGNTEAFF.

CDR3 in amino acids: CSVADRVGTGGGYEQYF. In nucleotides, the CDR3 is TGCAGCGTTGCAGACCGCGTGGGGACAGGGGGGGGTTACGAGCAGTACTTC. The chain carries TRBV29-1 and TRBJ2-7; TRBD1 agrees at 11 bases. The CDR3 is 17 amino acids. Germline V gives CDR1 SQVTM, CDR2 ANQGSEA. Germline trimming cut 4 bases from V and 4 bases from J; bases unmatched to any gene: 15.

The chain is built from TRBV24-1 and TRBJ2-1; 8 bases agree with TRBD2. This CDR3 is built from 15 residues. The ends lost 4 bases at V and 2 bases at J; junction bases unmatched: 3. CDR1 is KGHDR, CDR2 SFDVKD, per germline. The CDR3 here is CATSESGGPYNEQFF. The CDR3 DNA follows: TGTGCCACCAGTGAGAGCGGGGGCCCCTACAATGAGCAGTTCTTC.

The V call is TRBV3-1 (or the pseudogene TRBV3-2), the J call TRBJ2-2, with D possibly being TRBD2 (5 bases). The CDR3 sequence is 15 residues long. In germline, CDR1 is LGHDT, CDR2 YNNKEL (reference sequence). V was trimmed by 1 base and J by 3 bases, leaving 9 bases between them. The CDR3 DNA is TGTGCCAGCAGCCAAGTGGCGGGCTACACCGGGGAGCTGTTTTTT. The encoded protein is CASSQVAGYTGELFF.

This sequence joins TRBV29-1 and TRBJ2-7; D gene uncertain. This CDR3 comprises 11 residues. Trimming took off 4 bases at V and 5 bases at J, with 9 bases between the two ends. The germline V gene has CDR1 SQVTM and CDR2 ANQGSEA. CDR3 residues: CSVGQANEQYF. CDR3 coding DNA: TGCAGCGTTGGCCAGGCCAACGAGCAGTACTTC.

V is TRBV2 and J is TRBJ2-7; 8 nucleotides line up with TRBD1. Looked up from germline, CDR1 is SNHLY and CDR2 is FYNNEI. J gave up 5 bases and V 5 bases, and 5 bases lay outside the gene matches. The CDR3 sequence is 13 residues long. The CDR3 sequence: CASSIGQGNEQYF. In DNA form, the CDR3 reads TGTGCCAGCAGTATCGGACAGGGCAACGAGCAGTACTTC.

The V call is TRBV6-6, the J call TRBJ2-7; 10 nucleotides align to TRBD1. This CDR3 comprises 13 residues. Germline V gives CDR1 MNHNY, CDR2 SVGAGI (reference sequence). V was clipped by 10 bases and J by 6 bases; unmatched bases: 9. The CDR3 nucleotides read TGTGCCATTTCGACAGGGGGCTTTGTCGAGCAGTACTTC. Its protein product is CAISTGGFVEQYF.

The chain combines TRBV6-1 with TRBJ1-1, with D uncertain. The CDR3 contains 13 residues. Germline CDR1 is MNHNS and CDR2 is SASEGT. Trimming cost V 3 bases and J 8 bases, with 13 bases left between them. The CDR3 protein is CASSDSRLSEAFF. DNA of the CDR3: TGTGCCAGCAGTGATTCTAGACTATCCGAAGCTTTCTTT.

CDR3 protein: CASSPPGKAAGEYGYTF. CDR3 bases: TGTGCCAGCTCACCACCGGGAAAAGCGGCAGGAGAGTATGGCTACACCTTC. The chain joins TRBV18 to TRBJ1-2, with D unresolved. The CDR3 consists of 17 residues. The V end lost 0 bases, the J end lost 5 bases, and 19 bases lay between the germline ends. Germline values: CDR1 KGHSH, CDR2 LQKENI.

The CDR3 nucleotides are TGTGCCAGCAGTTTAACACCCGGGGGACAGGGCAATGAAAAACTGTTTTTT. Protein product: CASSLTPGGQGNEKLFF. The chain carries TRBV28 and TRBJ1-4, with 9 bases fitting TRBD1. From germline, CDR1 is MDHEN and CDR2 SYDVKM. This CDR3 region has 17 residues. V dropped 2 bases and J dropped 5; count of bases not matched to a gene: 9.

V gene TRBV7-2 combines with J gene TRBJ1-3; the match to TRBD1 covers 9 bases. The germline CDR1 and CDR2 sequences are SGHTA and FQGNSA. This CDR3 has 17 residues. The V and J ends lost 5 bases and 7 bases, in that order; junction bases with no gene match: 15. The chain's CDR3 is CASSPQTGGSSWNTIYF. The CDR3 DNA reads as TGTGCCAGCAGCCCACAGACAGGGGGATCCTCATGGAACACCATATATTTT.

This clone is a singleton in its sample. The chain carries TRBV6-6 and TRBJ2-7; 7 bases map to TRBD2. CDR3 length: 14 residues. Germline lookup yields CDR1 MNHNY and CDR2 SVGAGI (reference sequence). Germline trimming cut 6 bases from V and 0 bases from J; bases unmatched to any gene: 5. This chain's CDR3 is CASRSGASSYEQYF. The CDR3 DNA reads as TGTGCCAGCAGGAGCGGGGCTAGCTCCTACGAGCAGTACTTC.